Described below is a single TCR beta chain sequence and its context. There is no known antigen for this receptor. Qualities for individual bases were not recorded, and no much larger clone is one base off. The data belong to a study of T-cell reconstitution after alpha-beta-depleted transplantation in children (TCRdb year 2016). Looking at the study overall: Using TCR repertoire profiling, the study followed T-cell immune reconstitution in a quantitative way in children after TCRalphabeta/CD19-depleted allogeneic hematopoietic cell transplantation.

From the cysteine up to the phenylalanine, the CDR3 has a length of 16 residues. The read is trimmed to its CDR3 DNA, 48 bases read in frame from base 1. For CDR1 and CDR2, the germline V gene (reference sequence) lists LGHDT and YNNKEL. The germline ends are 28 bases apart after V is trimmed by 9 bases and J by 10 bases. Libraries were made using PCR. TCRdb records Illumina HiSeq 2500 as the sequencer. Molecular barcoding was employed in the preparation of TCR libraries, with unique molecular identifiers being used to normalize TCRbeta repertoire quantification. The raw public reads went through TCRdb reprocessing: fastp at Q25, MiXCR clone calling, in-frame beta chains kept. Identical CDR3 protein sequences are pooled into one entry, listed with their most common genes and DNA. This sample has about 690,000 distinct CDR3 sequences in its table, and approximately 17% of those were observed once. Approximately 1% of the sample comes from the top ten.

This clonotype was obtained from a human donor who donated a stem cell graft to a child with acute myeloid leukemia. Recombination connected TRBV3-1 to TRBJ2-1; the D gene may be TRBD1 or TRBD2, since each aligns over 7 bases. The sample consisted of PBMCs from the stem cell graft donor, taken from the stem cell graft. The CDR3 protein: CASGLARGVVRGEQFF. The bases read TGTGCCAGTGGGCTTGCCCGGGGGGTCGTCAGGGGGGAGCAGTTCTTC.